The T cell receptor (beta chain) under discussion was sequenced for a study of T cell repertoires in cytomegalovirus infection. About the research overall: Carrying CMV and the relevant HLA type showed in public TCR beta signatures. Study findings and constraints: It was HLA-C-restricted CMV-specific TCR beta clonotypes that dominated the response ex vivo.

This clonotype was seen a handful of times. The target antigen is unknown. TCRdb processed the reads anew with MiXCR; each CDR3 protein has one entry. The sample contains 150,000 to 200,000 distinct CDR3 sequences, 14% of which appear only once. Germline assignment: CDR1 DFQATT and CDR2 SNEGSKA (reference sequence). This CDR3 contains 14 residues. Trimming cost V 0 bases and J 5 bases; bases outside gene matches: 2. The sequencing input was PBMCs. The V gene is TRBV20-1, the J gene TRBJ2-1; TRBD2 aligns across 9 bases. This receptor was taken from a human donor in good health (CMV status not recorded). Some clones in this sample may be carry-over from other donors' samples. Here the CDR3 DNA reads TGCAGTGCTAGAGAGTCTAGCGGGAACAATGAGCAGTTCTTC. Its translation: CSARESSGNNEQFF.